What follows are 5 T cell receptor beta chains derived from one specimen sequenced in a study of blood T cell repertoires in COVID-19. Libraries were prepared by immunoSEQ multiplex PCR; TCRdb keeps only in-frame clonotypes and omits some of them. Of 90,000 to 150,000 clones listed, 85% are singletons. The specimen sequenced was peripheral blood. The receptors derive from an elderly man with acute or convalescent COVID-19.

The CDR3 sequence: CASSLGQGMGAFF. The DNA of the CDR3 is TGTGCCAGCAGCTTAGGACAGGGGATGGGAGCTTTCTTT. The chain uses TRBV7-8 and TRBJ1-1; 8 nucleotides match TRBD1. Germline CDR1 SGHVS, CDR2 FQNEAQ. The CDR3 contains 13 residues. Trimming cost V 1 base and J 10 bases; bases outside gene matches: 5.

V is TRBV6-5 and J is TRBJ1-2; 11 bases match TRBD1. The CDR3 totals 13 residues. The germline V gene has CDR1 MNHEY and CDR2 SVGAGI. V trimming: 6 bases; J trimming: 8 bases; junction bases outside the gene matches: 5. CDR3 in amino acids: CASRRGQGEGYTF. The CDR3 bases are TGTGCCAGCAGGCGGGGACAGGGGGAAGGCTACACCTTC.

The rearrangement joins TRBV9 to TRBJ2-3, with no clear D. This CDR3 region has 13 residues. V lost 0 bases and J 4 bases, leaving 6 bases between the germline ends. Germline lookup yields CDR1 SGDLS and CDR2 YYNGEE. The CDR3 spells CASSVGPPDTQYF. CDR3 coding DNA: TGTGCCAGCAGCGTAGGGCCGCCAGATACGCAGTATTTT.

This clone appeared a few times. The gene calls are TRBV5-4 and TRBJ2-7; weak D call: TRBD2 (6 bases). This CDR3 comprises 13 residues. Germline values: CDR1 SGHNT, CDR2 YYREEE (reference sequence). The germline V and J ends were trimmed by 4 bases and 4 bases, with 12 bases remaining between them. CDR3 coding DNA: TGTGCCAGCAGCCCGCGGGGCTTTTACGAGCAGTACTTC. Translating gives CASSPRGFYEQYF.

The chain recombines TRBV7-8 with TRBJ1-2, with 9 bases lining up with TRBD1. The germline V gene has CDR1 SGHVS and CDR2 FQNEAQ. CDR3 length: 14 amino acids. The trim removed 4 bases at V and 2 bases at J, leaving 2 bases unmatched. The CDR3: CASSWTGANYGYTF. The CDR3 nucleotides are TGTGCCAGCAGCTGGACAGGGGCGAACTATGGCTACACCTTC.